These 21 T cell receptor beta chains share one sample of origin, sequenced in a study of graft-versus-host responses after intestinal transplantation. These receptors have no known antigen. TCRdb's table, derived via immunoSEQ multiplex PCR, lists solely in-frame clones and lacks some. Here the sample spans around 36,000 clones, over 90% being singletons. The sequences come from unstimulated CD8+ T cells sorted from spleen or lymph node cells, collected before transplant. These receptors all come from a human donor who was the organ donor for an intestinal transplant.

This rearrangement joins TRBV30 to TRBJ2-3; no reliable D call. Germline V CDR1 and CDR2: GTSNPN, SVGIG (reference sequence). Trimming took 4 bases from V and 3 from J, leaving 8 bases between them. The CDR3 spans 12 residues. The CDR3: CAWNDATDTQYF. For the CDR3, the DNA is TGTGCCTGGAATGACGCGACAGATACGCAGTATTTT.

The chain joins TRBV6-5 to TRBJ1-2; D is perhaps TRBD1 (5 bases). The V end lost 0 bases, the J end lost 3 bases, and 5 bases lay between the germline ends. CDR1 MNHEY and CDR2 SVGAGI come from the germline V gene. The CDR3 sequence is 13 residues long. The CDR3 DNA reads TGTGCCAGCAGTTACTCGGGACACTATGGCTACACCTTC. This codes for CASSYSGHYGYTF.

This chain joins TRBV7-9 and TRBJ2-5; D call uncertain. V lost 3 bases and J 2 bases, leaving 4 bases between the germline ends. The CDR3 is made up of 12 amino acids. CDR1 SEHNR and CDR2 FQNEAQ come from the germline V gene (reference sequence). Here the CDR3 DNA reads TGTGCCAGCAGCTTCACGCAAGAGACCCAGTACTTC. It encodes CASSFTQETQYF.

The CDR3 DNA reads as TGCGCCAGCAGCCAAGATATGGCGGGGGTGGGGTCAGATACGCAGTATTTT. Residues: CASSQDMAGVGSDTQYF. The rearrangement uses TRBV4-1 and TRBJ2-3, with 7 bases fitting TRBD2. V was clipped by 0 bases and J by 4 bases; unmatched bases: 10. Germline V CDR1 and CDR2: MGHRA, YSYEKL. CDR3 length equals 17 residues.

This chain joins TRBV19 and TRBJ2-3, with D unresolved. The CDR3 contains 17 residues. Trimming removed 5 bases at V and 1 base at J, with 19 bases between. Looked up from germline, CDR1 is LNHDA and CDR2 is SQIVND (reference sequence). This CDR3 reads CASSSHPGVWGTDTQYF. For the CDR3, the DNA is TGTGCCAGTAGTTCCCACCCTGGGGTTTGGGGCACAGATACGCAGTATTTT.

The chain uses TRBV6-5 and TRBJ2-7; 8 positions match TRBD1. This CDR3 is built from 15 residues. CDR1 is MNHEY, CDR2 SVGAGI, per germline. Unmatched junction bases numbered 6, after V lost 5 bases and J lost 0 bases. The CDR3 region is CASSVQDRGSYEQYF. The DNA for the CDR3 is TGTGCCAGCAGTGTGCAAGACAGGGGCTCCTACGAGCAGTACTTC.

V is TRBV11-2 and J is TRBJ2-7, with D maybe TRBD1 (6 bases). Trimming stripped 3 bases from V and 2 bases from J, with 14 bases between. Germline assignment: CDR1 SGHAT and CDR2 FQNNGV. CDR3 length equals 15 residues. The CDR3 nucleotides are TGTGCCAGCAGCTTTGTTGGGGGCGCCGCCTACGAGCAGTACTTC. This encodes CASSFVGGAAYEQYF.

DNA of the CDR3: TGTGCCAGCAGTGAAGGGACAGGGCACACAGATACGCAGTATTTT. This gives the protein CASSEGTGHTDTQYF. The rearrangement links TRBV6-1 to TRBJ2-3, with 8 bases lining up with TRBD1. Trimming at V came to 1 base and at J to 2 bases, leaving 2 bases not matched to a gene. The CDR3 covers 15 residues. CDR1 MNHNS and CDR2 SASEGT come from the germline V gene.

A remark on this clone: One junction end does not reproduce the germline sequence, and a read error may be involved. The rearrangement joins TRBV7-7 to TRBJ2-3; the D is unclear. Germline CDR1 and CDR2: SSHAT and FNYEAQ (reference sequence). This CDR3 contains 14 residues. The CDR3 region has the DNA TGTGCTAGCAGCTTAACAGCGAACACAGATACGCAGTATTTT. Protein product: CASSLTANTDTQYF.

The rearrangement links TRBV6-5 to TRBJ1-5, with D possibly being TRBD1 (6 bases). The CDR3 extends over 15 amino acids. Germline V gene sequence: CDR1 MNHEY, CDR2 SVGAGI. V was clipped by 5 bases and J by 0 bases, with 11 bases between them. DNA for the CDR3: TGTGCCAGCAGTACAGGGCTTTATAGCAATCAGCCCCAGCATTTT. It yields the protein CASSTGLYSNQPQHF.

The CDR3 DNA follows: TGCGCCAGCAGTCAAAGGGTAGGCGGTTACTATGGCTACACCTTC. This gives the protein CASSQRVGGYYGYTF. J is TRBJ1-2 and V is TRBV23-1; D not resolved. TRBV23-1 is filed as an ORF, its function uncertain. The length of the CDR3 is 15 residues. V was pared by 2 bases and J by 3 bases, with 13 bases between.

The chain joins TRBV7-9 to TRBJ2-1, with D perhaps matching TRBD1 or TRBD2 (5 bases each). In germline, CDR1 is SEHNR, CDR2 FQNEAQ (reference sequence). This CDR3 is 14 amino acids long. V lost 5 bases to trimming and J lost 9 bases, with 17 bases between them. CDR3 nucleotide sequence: TGTGCCAGCAGCGTGACAGAAAGCGGCGGTGAGCAGTTCTTC. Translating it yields CASSVTESGGEQFF.

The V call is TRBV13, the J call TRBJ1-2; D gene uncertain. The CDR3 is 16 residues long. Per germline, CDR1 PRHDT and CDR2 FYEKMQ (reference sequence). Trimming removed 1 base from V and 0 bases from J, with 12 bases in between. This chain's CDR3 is CASSLATAPANYGYTF. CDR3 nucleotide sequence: TGTGCCAGCAGCTTAGCCACAGCGCCCGCTAACTATGGCTACACCTTC.

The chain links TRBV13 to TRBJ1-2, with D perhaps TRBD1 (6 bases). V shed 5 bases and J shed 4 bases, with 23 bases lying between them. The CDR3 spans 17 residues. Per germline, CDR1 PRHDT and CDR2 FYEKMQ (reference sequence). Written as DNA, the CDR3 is TGTGCCAGCAGCGACCGGGACATGAGGGCCAGAACCTATGGCTACACCTTC. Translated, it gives CASSDRDMRARTYGYTF.

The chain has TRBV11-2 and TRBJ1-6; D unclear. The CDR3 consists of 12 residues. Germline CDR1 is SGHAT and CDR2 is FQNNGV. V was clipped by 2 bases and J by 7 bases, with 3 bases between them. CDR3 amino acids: CASSLSNSPLHF. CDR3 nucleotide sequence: TGTGCCAGCAGCTTATCGAATTCACCCCTCCACTTT.

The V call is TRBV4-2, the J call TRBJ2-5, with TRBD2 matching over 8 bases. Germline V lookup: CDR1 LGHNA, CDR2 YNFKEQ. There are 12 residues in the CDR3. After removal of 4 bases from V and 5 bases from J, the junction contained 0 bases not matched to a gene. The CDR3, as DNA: TGTGCCAGCAGCCCGGGGGGGGAGACCCAGTACTTC. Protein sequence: CASSPGGETQYF.

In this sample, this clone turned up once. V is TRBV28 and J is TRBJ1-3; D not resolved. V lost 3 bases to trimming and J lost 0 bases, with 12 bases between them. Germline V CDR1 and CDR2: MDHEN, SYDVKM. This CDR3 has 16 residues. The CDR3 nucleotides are TGTGCCAGCAGTTTTGTAGAGGCCTCCTCTGGAAACACCATATATTTT. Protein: CASSFVEASSGNTIYF.

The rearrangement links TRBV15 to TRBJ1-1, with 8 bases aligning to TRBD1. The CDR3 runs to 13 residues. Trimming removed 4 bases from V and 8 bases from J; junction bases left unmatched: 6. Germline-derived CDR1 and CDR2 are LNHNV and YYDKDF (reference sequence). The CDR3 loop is CATSISRDREAFF. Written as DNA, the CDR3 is TGTGCCACCAGCATTAGCCGGGACAGGGAAGCTTTCTTT.

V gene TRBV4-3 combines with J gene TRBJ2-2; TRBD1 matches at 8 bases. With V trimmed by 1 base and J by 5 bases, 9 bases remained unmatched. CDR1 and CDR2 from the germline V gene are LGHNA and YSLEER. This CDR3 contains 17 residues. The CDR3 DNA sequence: TGCGCCAGCAGCCAAGTCTCCGGACAGGGTCGTACCGGGGAGCTGTTTTTT. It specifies CASSQVSGQGRTGELFF.

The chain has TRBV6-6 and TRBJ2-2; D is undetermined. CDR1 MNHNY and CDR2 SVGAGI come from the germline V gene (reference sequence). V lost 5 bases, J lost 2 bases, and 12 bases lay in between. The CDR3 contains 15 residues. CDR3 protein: CASSMYRANTGELFF. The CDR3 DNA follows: TGTGCCAGCAGTATGTACCGGGCCAACACCGGGGAGCTGTTTTTT.

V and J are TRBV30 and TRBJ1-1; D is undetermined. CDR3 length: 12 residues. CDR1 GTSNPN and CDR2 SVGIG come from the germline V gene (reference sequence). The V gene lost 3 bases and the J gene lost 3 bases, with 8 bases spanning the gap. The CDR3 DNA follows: TGTGCCTGGAGCCACGGGGACACTGAAGCTTTCTTT. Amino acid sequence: CAWSHGDTEAFF.